Each of the 27 T cell receptor beta chains below was sequenced from the same sample in a study of T-cell memory formation after mild COVID-19. TCRdb reanalysed the 5' RACE reads using MiXCR and keeps one entry per CDR3 protein. The sample consists of 200,000 to 250,000 distinct CDR3 sequences, about 9.2% of them appearing once. Sequences were obtained from PBMCs or a T cell subset sorted from them (not recorded which). Receptor source: a man younger than 35 who had mild COVID-19 (a few samples of this study predate the infection). Cell type and time point are not known.

The chain links TRBV11-2 to TRBJ2-3; D unclear. The germline gives CDR1 SGHAT, CDR2 FQNNGV. The CDR3 has 13 residues. V was pared by 2 bases and J by 7 bases, with 10 bases between. The CDR3 DNA reads as TGTGCCAGCAGCTTACCGGGTGCCTATACGCAGTATTTT. Amino acids: CASSLPGAYTQYF. Full variable domain (outside the CDR3, taken from reference TRBV11-2 and TRBJ2-3): EAGVAQSPRYKIIEKRQSVAFWCNPISGHATLYWYQQILGQGPKLLIQFQNNGVVDDSQLPKDRFSAERLKGVDSTLKIQPAKLEDSAVYLCASSLPGAYTQYFGPGTRLTVL.

This clonotype was seen at least ten times. This sequence joins TRBV5-1 and TRBJ1-1, with 8 bases fitting TRBD1. The ends lost 3 bases at V and 5 bases at J; junction bases unmatched: 15. CDR3 length equals 17 residues. Germline loops: CDR1 SGHRS, CDR2 YFSETQ. CDR3 DNA: TGCGCCAGCAGCTCGCGTCCAGGGGGCTGGGTTAATACTGAAGCTTTCTTT. Encoded protein: CASSSRPGGWVNTEAFF.

There are a few counts of this clonotype. The rearrangement links TRBV20-1 to TRBJ1-1; D is possibly TRBD1 (5 bases). The CDR3 runs to 13 residues. V was cut by 2 bases and J by 1 base, with 8 bases left in between. The germline V gene encodes CDR1 DFQATT and CDR2 SNEGSKA (reference sequence). CDR3 sequence (DNA): TGCAGTGCTAGACTCAGGGAGAACACTGAAGCTTTCTTT. Translating it yields CSARLRENTEAFF.

This clonotype appeared a few times. The gene calls are TRBV12-3 or TRBV12-4 and TRBJ2-5; 7 bases are a match to TRBD1. V lost 6 bases, J lost 3 bases, and 4 bases stayed unmatched. The CDR3 has 13 residues. CDR3 sequence reads: CASRSTGKETQYF. CDR3 sequence (DNA): TGTGCCAGCAGATCGACAGGGAAAGAGACCCAGTACTTC.

Many counts were recorded for this clonotype. The chain employs TRBV20-1 and TRBJ2-5; D is perhaps TRBD2 (7 bases). Trimming left V 5 bases short and J 4 bases short, with 20 bases between. CDR1 DFQATT and CDR2 SNEGSKA come from the germline V gene (reference sequence). The CDR3 totals 15 residues. The CDR3 is CSAPPAGAIRETQYF. The DNA for the CDR3 is TGCAGTGCTCCCCCGGCGGGGGCGATTAGAGAGACCCAGTACTTC.

This clonotype has only a few counts. V and J are TRBV12-3 or TRBV12-4 and TRBJ2-3; D is ambiguous. The length of the CDR3 is 13 residues. Trimming removed 6 bases from V and 8 bases from J, with 15 bases in between. The CDR3 loop reads CASSLPPGSTQYF. The CDR3 nucleotides read TGTGCCAGCAGCCTCCCCCCCGGAAGTACGCAGTATTTT.

The rearrangement uses TRBV4-1 and TRBJ2-7, with D perhaps TRBD1 (5 bases). V was trimmed by 1 base and J by 5 bases, leaving 6 bases between them. The V gene's germline CDR1 is MGHRA and CDR2 YSYEKL. The CDR3 runs 12 residues. This CDR3 reads CASSQAGNEQYF. The CDR3 DNA sequence: TGCGCCAGCAGCCAAGCAGGGAACGAGCAGTACTTC.

This clonotype was counted at least ten times. The V call is TRBV18, the J call TRBJ2-1, with D hard to call. The CDR3 spans 15 residues. Between the trimmed V and J ends, which lost 2 bases and 0 bases, there was a span of 8 bases. The germline gives CDR1 KGHSH, CDR2 LQKENI. In DNA form, the CDR3 reads TGTGCCAGCTCACCAGGCGGTAGCTCCTACAATGAGCAGTTCTTC. Residues: CASSPGGSSYNEQFF.

The rearrangement uses TRBV7-2 and TRBJ2-2; no reliable D call. CDR1 SGHTA and CDR2 FQGNSA come from the germline V gene. This CDR3 has 11 residues. Trimming cost V 3 bases and J 10 bases, with 6 bases left between them. Written as DNA, the CDR3 is TGTGCCAGCAGCTTGTTAGCGGAGCTGTTTTTT. Amino acids: CASSLLAELFF.

The genes are TRBV5-1 and TRBJ2-3; weak D call: TRBD2 (7 bases). This CDR3 is built from 13 residues. V was pared by 6 bases and J by 7 bases, with 15 bases between. Germline values: CDR1 SGHRS, CDR2 YFSETQ. CDR3 region: CASIGGPEHTQYF. DNA for the CDR3: TGCGCCAGCATCGGGGGGCCTGAACATACGCAGTATTTT.

This clonotype was seen more than once but under ten times. V usage is TRBV15 and J usage is TRBJ2-7; 9 positions match TRBD2. This CDR3 region has 16 residues. Unmatched junction bases numbered 4, after V lost 1 base and J lost 0 bases. Germline-derived CDR1 and CDR2 are LNHNV and YYDKDF (reference sequence). This CDR3 is CATSRVSGGSSYEQYV. The CDR3 DNA follows: TGTGCCACCAGCAGAGTAAGCGGGGGGAGCTCCTACGAGCAGTACGTC.

The chain has TRBV6-5 and TRBJ1-3; D gene unclear. In germline, CDR1 is MNHEY, CDR2 SVGAGI. V was cut by 0 bases and J by 3 bases, with 3 bases left in between. This CDR3 region has 13 residues. The CDR3, as DNA: TGTGCCAGCAGTTACTCGTTTGGAAACACCATATATTTT. Protein sequence: CASSYSFGNTIYF.

The chain employs TRBV20-1 and TRBJ2-5; TRBD2 aligns across 9 bases. There are 16 residues in the CDR3. V gave up 3 bases and J gave up 5 bases; unmatched junction bases: 13. The germline V gene encodes CDR1 DFQATT and CDR2 SNEGSKA (reference sequence). CDR3 region: CSASSPRTSGPETQYF. CDR3 nucleotides: TGCAGTGCTAGTAGCCCCCGTACTAGCGGGCCCGAGACCCAGTACTTC.

The chain is built from TRBV9 and TRBJ2-1, with 7 bases fitting TRBD1. The CDR3 consists of 14 residues. Germline loops: CDR1 SGDLS, CDR2 YYNGEE. V was pared by 3 bases and J by 6 bases, with 6 bases of the junction left unmatched. CDR3 in DNA: TGTGCCAGCAGCGCGACGACAGGGTTCAATGAGCAGTTCTTC. Protein: CASSATTGFNEQFF. Based on the CDR3 plus reference TRBV9 and TRBJ2-1, the full variable domain is DSGVTQTPKHLITATGQRVTLRCSPRSGDLSVYWYQQSLDQGLQFLIQYYNGEERAKGNILERFSAQQFPDLHSELNLSSLELGDSALYFCASSATTGFNEQFFGPGTRLTVL.

There are many counts of this clonotype. The V and J genes are TRBV4-1 and TRBJ2-3; D gene unclear. This CDR3 region has 16 residues. Germline V gives CDR1 MGHRA, CDR2 YSYEKL. The ends were cut back, 0 bases at V and 0 bases at J, with 10 bases in the middle. The CDR3 bases are TGCGCCAGCAGCCAAGAACAGAGACCTAGCACAGATACGCAGTATTTT. Protein: CASSQEQRPSTDTQYF.

This clonotype was counted between two and nine times. The CDR3 loop reads CASSTDRGREQYF. In nucleotides, the CDR3 is TGTGCCAGCAGCACGGACAGGGGGCGCGAGCAGTACTTC. V usage is TRBV5-4 and J usage is TRBJ2-7; 11 bases map to TRBD1. The ends lost 4 bases at V and 6 bases at J; junction bases unmatched: 3. Germline CDR1 reads SGHNT; CDR2 reads YYREEE (reference sequence). CDR3 length equals 13 residues.

This clonotype was observed a handful of times. This chain uses TRBV5-1 with TRBJ2-7, with 8 bases identical to TRBD2. There are 19 residues in the CDR3. With 3 bases clipped from V and 4 bases from J, the junction kept 21 bases outside the gene matches. Per the germline V gene, CDR1 is SGHRS and CDR2 is YFSETQ. The CDR3 sequence is CASSSTRVQRGYFRYEQYV. In nucleotides, the CDR3 is TGCGCCAGCAGCTCCACTAGAGTACAGCGGGGGTACTTCAGATACGAGCAGTACGTC.

The chain carries TRBV7-2 and TRBJ1-5; no firm D call. The CDR3 is 15 amino acids. Germline CDR1 SGHTA, CDR2 FQGNSA. The V gene lost 2 bases and the J gene lost 5 bases, with 13 bases spanning the gap. The CDR3, as DNA: TGTGCCAGCAGCTTACGGGAGTATAGGGATCAGCCCCAGCATTTT. Protein: CASSLREYRDQPQHF.

The gene calls are TRBV9 and TRBJ1-6; 7 bases fit TRBD1. CDR1 is SGDLS, CDR2 YYNGEE, per germline. This CDR3 has 17 amino acids. J gave up 10 bases and V 0 bases, and 13 bases lay outside the gene matches. The DNA of the CDR3 is TGTGCCAGCAGCGTAGACCCAGGGGGAGGCATACAATCACCCCTCCACTTT. Its protein product is CASSVDPGGGIQSPLHF.

This clonotype was seen a handful of times. The rearrangement uses TRBV29-1 and TRBJ2-5, with 8 bases matching TRBD1. Trimming cost V 3 bases and J 1 base; bases outside gene matches: 10. The CDR3 is 16 amino acids. Germline loops: CDR1 SQVTM, CDR2 ANQGSEA. CDR3 amino acids: CSVDEDRETIQETQYF. CDR3 nucleotides: TGCAGCGTTGACGAGGACAGGGAGACCATCCAAGAGACCCAGTACTTC.

DNA for the CDR3: TGTGCCAGCAGCTCCGCCGGGGGGGGTTACAATGAGCAGTTCTTC. Translation: CASSSAGGGYNEQFF. The chain combines TRBV7-2 with TRBJ2-1; 8 bases align to TRBD2. The germline V gene has CDR1 SGHTA and CDR2 FQGNSA. J gave up 4 bases and V 4 bases, and 6 bases lay outside the gene matches. The CDR3 length is 15 residues. Based on the CDR3 plus reference TRBV7-2 and TRBJ2-1, the full variable domain is GAGVSQSPSNKVTEKGKDVELRCDPISGHTALYWYRQSLGQGLEFLIYFQGNSAPDKSGLPSDRFSAERTGGSVSTLTIQRTQQEDSAVYLCASSSAGGGYNEQFFGPGTRLTVL.

This clonotype was seen only a few times. The V call is TRBV7-9, the J call TRBJ1-6; no definite D call. V gave up 5 bases and J gave up 9 bases, with 14 bases separating them. The CDR3 runs to 14 residues. CDR1 SEHNR and CDR2 FQNEAQ come from the germline V gene (reference sequence). In nucleotides, the CDR3 is TGTGCCAGCAGCCGGACGGAGATAGGTTCACCCCTCCACTTT. This encodes CASSRTEIGSPLHF.

The J gene is TRBJ1-5, the V gene TRBV7-2; no definite D call. CDR3 length: 14 amino acids. Germline V CDR1 and CDR2: SGHTA, FQGNSA. Deletions cut 5 bases from V and 4 bases from J, with 12 bases between. Here the CDR3 DNA reads TGTGCCAGCAGCCCCTCAAGGCCGAATCAGCCCCAGCATTTT. This encodes CASSPSRPNQPQHF.

V gene TRBV6-1 combines with J gene TRBJ2-5, with 9 bases matching TRBD2. The V gene end was trimmed by 4 bases and the J gene end by 2 bases; junction bases not matched to a gene: 8. Germline V gives CDR1 MNHNS, CDR2 SASEGT. The CDR3 spans 16 residues. DNA of the CDR3: TGTGCCAGCAGTGGAGGGTCTCTAGCGGGGCAAGAGACCCAGTACTTC. Translating gives CASSGGSLAGQETQYF.

A few counts support this clonotype. V usage is TRBV6-2 or TRBV6-3 and J usage is TRBJ2-7; D is undetermined. This CDR3 contains 12 residues. With 8 bases removed from V and 2 bases from J, the gap between germline ends came to 10 bases. Germline assignment: CDR1 MNHEY and CDR2 SVGEGT. This CDR3 reads CASVRRPYEQYF. The CDR3 DNA is TGTGCCAGCGTACGAAGGCCCTACGAGCAGTACTTC.

At least ten counts were recorded for this clonotype. The V gene is TRBV12-3 or TRBV12-4, the J gene TRBJ1-2, with D possibly being TRBD1 (5 bases). Trimming removed 2 bases at V and 8 bases at J, with 9 bases between. The CDR3 extends over 12 amino acids. CDR3 coding DNA: TGTGCCAGCAGTTTATATGGGGGAGGCTACACCTTC. It encodes CASSLYGGGYTF.

This clonotype was counted a few times. The chain joins TRBV4-2 to TRBJ1-4; D gene uncertain. Germline V gene data show CDR1 as LGHNA and CDR2 as YNFKEQ. V was pared by 4 bases and J by 7 bases, with 10 bases between. CDR3 length: 13 amino acids. Here the CDR3 reads CASSLNTGEKLFF. The CDR3 bases are TGTGCCAGCAGCCTAAATACGGGTGAAAAACTGTTTTTT.